The 29 T cell receptor beta chains presented below share a single source sample, sequenced in a study of T cell clonotyping in hematopoietic cell transplantation. Assay used: immunoSEQ multiplex PCR; TCRdb lists only in-frame clones, some missing. This repertoire shows more than 20,000 clones, 65% to 90% found once; its top ten account for roughly 24%. Stated time point: recipient sample about 28 days before transplant, after cytoreduction. The sequencing used peripheral blood mononuclear cells, collected before stem cell transplant. These receptors originate from a woman in her fifties or sixties with acute myeloid leukemia. Some clones in this sample may be carry-over from other donors' samples.

The chain couples TRBV6-5 to TRBJ2-7, with a tentative D call TRBD1 (6 bases). V lost 6 bases to trimming and J lost 2 bases, with 17 bases between them. The CDR3 extends over 15 amino acids. Germline V lookup: CDR1 MNHEY, CDR2 SVGAGI. In DNA form, the CDR3 reads TGTGCCAGCAGCGATACAGGGATGATCCCCTACGAGCAGTACTTC. It encodes CASSDTGMIPYEQYF.

The V gene is TRBV29-1, the J gene TRBJ2-1; 8 nucleotides line up with TRBD2. Losses at the gene ends were 1 base for V and 3 bases for J; bases not matched to a gene: 2. Germline V lookup: CDR1 SQVTM, CDR2 ANQGSEA. The CDR3 is 14 residues long. CDR3 region: CSVEGSGVYNEQFF. As DNA, the CDR3 is TGCAGCGTTGAAGGTAGCGGGGTCTACAATGAGCAGTTCTTC.

The chain has TRBV10-3 and TRBJ2-7; TRBD1 matches at 8 bases. Germline V gene lookup returns CDR1 ENHRY and CDR2 SYGVKD. This CDR3 has 12 amino acids. The junction had 6 bases not matched to a gene; V was cut back by 9 bases and J by 5 bases. The CDR3, as DNA: TGTGCCATGAAGGACAGGGACCACGAGCAGTACTTC. This codes for CAMKDRDHEQYF.

The V call is TRBV6-4, the J call TRBJ2-2; either TRBD1 or TRBD2 may supply D (5 bases each). This CDR3 has 14 residues. Germline V CDR1 and CDR2: MRHNA, SNTAGT. V was cut by 3 bases and J by 4 bases, with 9 bases left in between. Here the CDR3 reads CASSEGTATGELFF. Here the CDR3 DNA reads TGTGCCAGCAGTGAGGGGACCGCCACCGGGGAGCTGTTTTTT.

This clone was observed a few times. The rearrangement joins TRBV10-2 to TRBJ2-1; D remains ambiguous. From germline, CDR1 is WSHSY and CDR2 SAAADI. Trimming removed 10 bases at V and 9 bases at J, with 10 bases between. The CDR3 totals 10 residues. The CDR3 loop reads CATQTGEQFF. DNA of the CDR3: TGCGCCACCCAGACCGGTGAGCAGTTCTTC.

The chain carries TRBV7-2 and TRBJ2-2; possibly TRBD1 for D (5 bases). CDR1 is SGHTA, CDR2 FQGNSA, per germline. V shed 2 bases and J shed 0 bases, with 7 bases lying between them. The CDR3 is made up of 15 amino acids. DNA of the CDR3: TGTGCCAGCAGCTTATTACAGGCGAACACCGGGGAGCTGTTTTTT. This translates into CASSLLQANTGELFF.

This clone was counted between two and nine times. The chain is built from TRBV11-1 and TRBJ1-1; D call uncertain. Trimming took 3 bases from V and 1 from J, leaving 6 bases between them. This CDR3 has 13 amino acids. CDR1 is SGHAT and CDR2 is FQDESV in the germline V gene (reference sequence). For the CDR3, the DNA is TGTGCCAGCAGCTTGTGGAGGAACACTGAAGCTTTCTTT. Its translation is CASSLWRNTEAFF. Together with reference TRBV11-1 and TRBJ1-1, the CDR3 gives the full variable domain: EAEVAQSPRYKITEKSQAVAFWCDPISGHATLYWYRQILGQGPELLVQFQDESVVDDSQLPKDRFSAERLKGVDSTLKIQPAELGDSAMYLCASSLWRNTEAFFGQGTRLTVV.

This chain uses TRBV5-1 with TRBJ1-3; D not certain. The CDR3 covers 16 residues. Trimming took 6 bases from V and 3 from J, leaving 19 bases between them. The germline V gene has CDR1 SGHRS and CDR2 YFSETQ. CDR3 protein: CASTLAGVSYGNTIYF. The DNA for the CDR3 is TGCGCCAGCACCCTCGCCGGGGTTTCCTATGGAAACACCATATATTTT.

The chain carries TRBV11-3 and TRBJ2-5, with 8 bases that match TRBD1. Germline V CDR1 and CDR2: SGHNT, YENEEA. The trim removed 5 bases at V and 5 bases at J, leaving 7 bases unmatched. The CDR3 sequence is 14 residues long. CDR3 residues: CASSERTGTETQYF. The DNA of the CDR3 is TGTGCCAGCAGCGAACGGACAGGGACGGAGACCCAGTACTTC.

The chain combines TRBV6-5 with TRBJ1-1; 10 bases map to TRBD1. Germline CDR1 is MNHEY and CDR2 is SVGAGI. CDR3 size: 13 residues. Germline trimming cut 6 bases from V and 5 bases from J; bases unmatched to any gene: 3. CDR3 amino acids: CASSWDRGTEAFF. The DNA of the CDR3 is TGTGCCAGCAGCTGGGACAGGGGTACTGAAGCTTTCTTT.

J is TRBJ2-1 and V is TRBV4-3; 9 nucleotides align to TRBD2. J lost 4 bases, V lost 0 bases, and 4 bases had no gene match. CDR3 length: 16 amino acids. The germline V gene has CDR1 LGHNA and CDR2 YSLEER. CDR3 DNA: TGCGCCAGCAGCCAAGATCTAACTAGCGGGTACAATGAGCAGTTCTTC. Translation gives CASSQDLTSGYNEQFF.

The sample holds one count of this clone. V gene TRBV5-6 combines with J gene TRBJ2-5, with TRBD2 matching over 9 bases. Germline trimming cut 3 bases from V and 5 bases from J; bases unmatched to any gene: 2. The CDR3 sequence is 13 residues long. Per germline, CDR1 SGHDT and CDR2 YYEEEE. The CDR3 protein is CASSWAGGETQYF. The DNA for the CDR3 is TGTGCCAGCAGCTGGGCGGGGGGGGAGACCCAGTACTTC. The full variable domain, its missing parts supplied by reference TRBV5-6 and TRBJ2-5, is DAGVTQSPTHLIKTRGQQVTLRCSPKSGHDTVSWYQQALGQGPQFIFQYYEEEERQRGNFPDRFSGHQFPNYSSELNVNALLLGDSALYLCASSWAGGETQYFGPGTRLLVL.

The chain uses TRBV28 and TRBJ1-4, with no clear D. The germline V gene encodes CDR1 MDHEN and CDR2 SYDVKM. V lost 8 bases and J lost 3, with 7 bases in between. CDR3 length equals 12 residues. The CDR3 sequence is CASGRPNEKLFF. Here the CDR3 DNA reads TGTGCCAGCGGCAGACCTAATGAAAAACTGTTTTTT. The whole variable domain, filled in from reference TRBV28 and TRBJ1-4, reads DVKVTQSSRYLVKRTGEKVFLECVQDMDHENMFWYRQDPGLGLRLIYFSYDVKMKEKGDIPEGYSVSREKKERFSLILESASTNQTSMYLCASGRPNEKLFFGSGTQLSVL.

The J gene is TRBJ1-1, the V gene TRBV2; tentative D call: TRBD1 (5 bases). The CDR3 has 13 amino acids. Per the germline V gene, CDR1 is SNHLY and CDR2 is FYNNEI. Trimming shortened V by 4 bases and J by 2 bases, and 8 bases separated the two germline ends. In DNA form, the CDR3 reads TGTGCCAGCAGTGGGGACTCTAACACTGAAGCTTTCTTT. This gives the protein CASSGDSNTEAFF.

The chain recombines TRBV11-3 with TRBJ2-1; TRBD2 matches at 8 bases. V shed 4 bases, J shed 6 bases, and the junction held 5 bases outside the gene matches. CDR1 and CDR2 (germline): SGHNT, YENEEA. This CDR3 has 14 residues. The chain's CDR3 is CASSYSGKGNEQFF. The CDR3 DNA is TGTGCCAGCAGCTATAGCGGGAAAGGCAATGAGCAGTTCTTC.

The chain is built from TRBV6-5 and TRBJ1-1, with TRBD1 identical over 9 bases. The junction had 6 bases not matched to a gene; V was cut back by 6 bases and J by 1 base. CDR1 and CDR2 (germline): MNHEY, SVGAGI. The CDR3 has 15 residues. CDR3 residues: CASRRDRGGNTEAFF. For the CDR3, the DNA is TGTGCCAGCAGACGAGACAGGGGGGGGAACACTGAAGCTTTCTTT.

J is TRBJ1-2 and V is TRBV4-3, with D possibly being TRBD1 (5 bases). In germline, CDR1 is LGHNA, CDR2 YSLEER. The CDR3 extends over 15 amino acids. Trimming removed 1 base at V and 4 bases at J, with 13 bases between. CDR3 amino acids: CASSQGGWQSYGYTF. In nucleotides, the CDR3 is TGCGCCAGCAGCCAAGGGGGGTGGCAGAGCTATGGCTACACCTTC.

This clone appeared a few times. The chain combines TRBV27 with TRBJ2-7; 8 nucleotides match TRBD2. The V and J ends lost 6 bases and 0 bases, in that order; junction bases with no gene match: 1. The CDR3 sequence is 13 residues long. Germline lookup yields CDR1 MNHEY and CDR2 SMNVEV (reference sequence). The CDR3 reads CASRSGGSYEQYF. Written as DNA, the CDR3 is TGTGCCAGCAGAAGCGGGGGCTCCTACGAGCAGTACTTC.

The rearrangement joins TRBV30 to TRBJ1-2, with D tentatively TRBD1 (5 bases). V was shortened by 0 bases and J by 0 bases, with 11 bases between the two germline ends. The CDR3 loop spans 15 amino acids. Germline CDR1 and CDR2: GTSNPN and SVGIG (reference sequence). This chain's CDR3 is CAWSVTGQANYGYTF. CDR3 DNA: TGTGCCTGGAGTGTAACGGGGCAGGCTAACTATGGCTACACCTTC. Variable domain in full (rest from reference TRBV30 and TRBJ1-2): SQTIHQWPATLVQPVGSPLSLECTVEGTSNPNLYWYRQAAGRGLQLLFYSVGIGQISSEVPQNLSASRPQDRQFILSSKKLLLSDSGFYLCAWSVTGQANYGYTFGSGTRLTVV.

The chain recombines TRBV5-4 with TRBJ2-5, with TRBD2 matching 10 bases. The CDR3 is 17 amino acids. Germline V gives CDR1 SGHNT, CDR2 YYREEE (reference sequence). The trim removed 3 bases at V and 1 base at J, leaving 9 bases unmatched. CDR3 loop: CASSSRGTSVLQETQYF. For the CDR3, the DNA is TGTGCCAGCAGCTCTCGGGGGACTAGCGTTCTCCAAGAGACCCAGTACTTC. Combining the CDR3 with reference TRBV5-4 and TRBJ2-5 gives the whole variable domain ETGVTQSPTHLIKTRGQQVTLRCSSQSGHNTVSWYQQALGQGPQFIFQYYREEENGRGNFPPRFSGLQFPNYSSELNVNALELDDSALYLCASSSRGTSVLQETQYFGPGTRLLVL.

The chain links TRBV7-2 to TRBJ2-7; TRBD1 agrees at 11 bases. This CDR3 contains 15 residues. Looked up from germline, CDR1 is SGHTA and CDR2 is FQGNSA. J gave up 6 bases and V 5 bases, and 9 bases lay outside the gene matches. Here the CDR3 reads CASSTRTGGLGEQYF. CDR3 DNA sequence: TGTGCCAGCAGCACCCGGACAGGGGGCCTTGGCGAGCAGTACTTC.

V and J are TRBV6-6 and TRBJ2-5, with 9 bases identical to TRBD1. With V trimmed by 5 bases and J by 5 bases, 6 bases remained unmatched. Germline CDR1 and CDR2: MNHNY and SVGAGI (reference sequence). This CDR3 is 14 amino acids long. The CDR3 loop reads CASSPGTGLETQYF. For the CDR3, the DNA is TGTGCCAGCAGTCCCGGGACAGGGCTTGAGACCCAGTACTTC.

This CDR3 reads CASSHPGQGPTIYF. The CDR3 DNA reads TGTGCCAGCAGCCACCCGGGACAGGGACCCACCATATATTTT. The genes are TRBV7-9 and TRBJ1-3; 9 bases align to TRBD1. The CDR3 sequence is 14 residues long. V shed 5 bases and J 9 bases; nucleotides not matched to a gene: 8. The germline gives CDR1 SEHNR, CDR2 FQNEAQ (reference sequence). Drawing the rest from reference TRBV7-9 and TRBJ1-3, the complete variable domain is DTGVSQNPRHKITKRGQNVTFRCDPISEHNRLYWYRQTLGQGPEFLTYFQNEAQLEKSRLLSDRFSAERPKGSFSTLEIQRTEQGDSAMYLCASSHPGQGPTIYFGEGSWLTVV.

This chain joins TRBV6-5 and TRBJ2-7; TRBD2 matches at 7 bases. The CDR3 spans 12 residues. V lost 2 bases, J lost 6 bases, and 1 base stayed unmatched. The germline V gene encodes CDR1 MNHEY and CDR2 SVGAGI. The CDR3 DNA reads TGTGCCAGCAGTTACGGGGGGGTCGAGCAGTACTTC. Its protein product is CASSYGGVEQYF.

The chain is built from TRBV5-1 and TRBJ2-5, with 11 bases lining up with TRBD1. The CDR3 extends over 15 amino acids. Losses at the gene ends were 0 bases for V and 6 bases for J; bases not matched to a gene: 4. CDR1 and CDR2 from the germline V gene are SGHRS and YFSETQ. The CDR3: CASSLAGQGAQTQYF. The CDR3 DNA is TGCGCCAGCAGCTTGGCTGGACAGGGGGCGCAGACCCAGTACTTC.

The chain has TRBV4-3 and TRBJ2-3; D is unclear. Germline-derived CDR1 and CDR2 are LGHNA and YSLEER. V lost 0 bases to trimming and J lost 9 bases, with 10 bases between them. The CDR3 runs 13 residues. CDR3 in amino acids: CASSQDTDFTQYF. CDR3 coding DNA: TGCGCCAGCAGCCAAGATACGGATTTCACGCAGTATTTT.

The V gene is TRBV28, the J gene TRBJ1-5; tentative D call: TRBD1 (5 bases). CDR3 size: 16 residues. Trimming shortened V by 6 bases and J by 2 bases, and 17 bases separated the two germline ends. From germline, CDR1 is MDHEN and CDR2 SYDVKM. The CDR3 DNA sequence: TGTGCCAGCAGGTACAGGATCGGGTTAGGCAATCAGCCCCAGCATTTT. Protein sequence: CASRYRIGLGNQPQHF.

The chain recombines TRBV2 with TRBJ1-5; 8 nucleotides line up with TRBD1. From germline, CDR1 is SNHLY and CDR2 FYNNEI. The CDR3 loop spans 15 amino acids. V dropped 3 bases and J dropped 3; count of bases not matched to a gene: 4. CDR3 amino acids: CASSEQGAYNQPQHF. CDR3 nucleotides: TGTGCCAGCAGTGAGCAGGGGGCATACAATCAGCCCCAGCATTTT. Variable domain in full (rest from reference TRBV2 and TRBJ1-5): EPEVTQTPSHQVTQMGQEVILRCVPISNHLYFYWYRQILGQKVEFLVSFYNNEISEKSEIFDDQFSVERPDGSNFTLKIRSTKLEDSAMYFCASSEQGAYNQPQHFGDGTRLSIL.

The chain joins TRBV25-1 to TRBJ2-5; maybe TRBD2 (5 bases). The J call may not be correct, given that the DNA end is closer to TRBJ2-7. Germline assignment: CDR1 MGHDK and CDR2 SYGVNS. The CDR3 has 14 residues. The CDR3: CASSGVSVFYEQYF. The CDR3 bases are TGTGCCAGCAGTGGTGTTAGCGTGTTCTACGAGCAGTACTTC.